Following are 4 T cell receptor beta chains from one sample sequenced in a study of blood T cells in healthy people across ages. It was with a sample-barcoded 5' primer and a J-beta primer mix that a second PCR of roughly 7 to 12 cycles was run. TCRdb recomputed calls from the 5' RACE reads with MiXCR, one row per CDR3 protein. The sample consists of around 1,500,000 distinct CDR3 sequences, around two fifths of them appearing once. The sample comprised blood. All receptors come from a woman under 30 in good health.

The CDR3 nucleotides read TGTGCCAGCAGTGCGACGCCCTCCTACGAGCAGTACTTC. Residues: CASSATPSYEQYF. The rearrangement links TRBV2 to TRBJ2-7; D unresolved. Germline CDR1 SNHLY, CDR2 FYNNEI. V dropped 4 bases and J dropped 0 bases, with 7 bases sitting between them. The CDR3 runs to 13 residues.

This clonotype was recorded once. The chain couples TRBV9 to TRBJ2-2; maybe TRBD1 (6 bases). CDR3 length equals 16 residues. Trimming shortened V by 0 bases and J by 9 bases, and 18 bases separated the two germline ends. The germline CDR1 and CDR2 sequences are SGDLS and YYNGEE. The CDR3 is CASSVVKAWGPWELFF. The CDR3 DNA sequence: TGTGCCAGCAGCGTAGTGAAGGCCTGGGGGCCCTGGGAGCTGTTTTTT.

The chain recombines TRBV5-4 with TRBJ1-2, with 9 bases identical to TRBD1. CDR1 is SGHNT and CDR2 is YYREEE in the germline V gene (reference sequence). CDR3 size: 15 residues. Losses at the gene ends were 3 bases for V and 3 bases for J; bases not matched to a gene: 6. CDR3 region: CASSSRDRVDYGYTF. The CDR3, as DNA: TGTGCCAGCAGCTCCCGGGACAGGGTTGACTATGGCTACACCTTC.

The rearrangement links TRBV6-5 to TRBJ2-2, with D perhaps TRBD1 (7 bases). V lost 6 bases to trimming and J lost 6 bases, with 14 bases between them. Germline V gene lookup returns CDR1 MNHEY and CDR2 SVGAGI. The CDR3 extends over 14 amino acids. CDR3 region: CASRGGGRAGELFF. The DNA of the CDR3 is TGTGCCAGCAGAGGAGGGGGCAGGGCCGGGGAGCTGTTTTTT.